The entry below describes one TCR beta chain. Its antigen is currently unknown. The data were taken from a study of shared clonotypes between healthy human individuals. About the study: CD4 naive and memory got three plates each, CD8 naive two, CD8 memory one. Study outcomes and limitations: In four donors, approximately 5% of naive CD4 clonotypes appeared in common.

V trimming: 3 bases; J trimming: 1 base; junction bases outside the gene matches: 7. Germline CDR1 and CDR2: SGHKS and YYEKEE (reference sequence). There are 16 residues in the CDR3. Profiled with immunoSEQ multiplex PCR; TCRdb holds only in-frame clones, not every one. The table shows about 690,000 clones, with about 90% occurring only once. The material sequenced was memory CD8+ T cells from PBMCs. Subset specified: CD45RO+ cells pooled with CCR7-negative TemRA cells. The chain joins TRBV5-5 to TRBJ2-7; TRBD2 matches at 10 bases. The sequence came from a man aged 18-30 years in good health. Some clones in this sample may be carry-over from other donors' samples. The CDR3 region is CASSSYLAGGSYEQYF. CDR3 sequence (DNA): TGTGCCAGCAGCTCCTACTTAGCGGGAGGTTCCTACGAGCAGTACTTC.